This T cell receptor (beta chain) emerged from a study of T cells after yellow fever vaccination. The CDR3 consists of 14 residues. CDR1 MNHNY and CDR2 SVGAGI come from the germline V gene (reference sequence). The V and J ends lost 4 bases and 1 base respectively, with 10 bases between them. Template switching with 5'RACE generated the TCR cDNA and added a universal primer site and UMIs. TCRdb analysed the 5' RACE reads with MiXCR anew, one entry per CDR3 protein. The sample shows about 320,000 distinct CDR3 sequences, 4% to 5.5% of them seen only once. The chain is built from TRBV6-6 and TRBJ1-1; D not resolved. The starting material was PBMCs, obtained 15 days after the yellow fever booster vaccination. The sequence was collected from a man younger than 35 who received the YFV17D yellow fever vaccine. The CDR3 nucleotides read TGTGCCAGCAGTTCCCATGCAGGGAACACTGAAGCTTTCTTT. Translating it yields CASSSHAGNTEAFF.